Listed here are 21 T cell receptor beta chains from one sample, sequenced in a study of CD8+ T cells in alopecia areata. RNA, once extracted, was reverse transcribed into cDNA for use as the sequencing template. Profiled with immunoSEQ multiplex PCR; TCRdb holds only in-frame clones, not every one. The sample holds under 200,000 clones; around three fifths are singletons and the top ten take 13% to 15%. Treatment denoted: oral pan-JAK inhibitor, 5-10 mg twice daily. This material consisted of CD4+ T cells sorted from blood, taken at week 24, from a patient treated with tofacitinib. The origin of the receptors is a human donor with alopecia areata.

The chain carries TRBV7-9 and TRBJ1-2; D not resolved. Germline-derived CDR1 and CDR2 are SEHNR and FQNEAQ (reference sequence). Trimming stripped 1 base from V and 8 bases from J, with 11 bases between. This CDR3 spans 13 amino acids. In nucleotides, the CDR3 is TGTGCCAGCAGCTTAGAACCGTGGAGCGGCTACACCTTC. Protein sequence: CASSLEPWSGYTF. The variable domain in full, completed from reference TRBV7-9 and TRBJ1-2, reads DTGVSQNPRHKITKRGQNVTFRCDPISEHNRLYWYRQTLGQGPEFLTYFQNEAQLEKSRLLSDRFSAERPKGSFSTLEIQRTEQGDSAMYLCASSLEPWSGYTFGSGTRLTVV.

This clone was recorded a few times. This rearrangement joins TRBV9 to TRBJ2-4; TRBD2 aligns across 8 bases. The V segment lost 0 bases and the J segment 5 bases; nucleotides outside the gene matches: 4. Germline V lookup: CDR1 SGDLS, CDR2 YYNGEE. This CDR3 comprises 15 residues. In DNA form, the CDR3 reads TGTGCCAGCAGCGTAGGTCCAGCGGGGGAAAACATTCAGTACTTC. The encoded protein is CASSVGPAGENIQYF.

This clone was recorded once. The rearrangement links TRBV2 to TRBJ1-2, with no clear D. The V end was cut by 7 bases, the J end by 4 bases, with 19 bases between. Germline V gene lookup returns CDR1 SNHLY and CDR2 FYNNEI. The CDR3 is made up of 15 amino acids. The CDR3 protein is CASIRSRAAVYGYTF. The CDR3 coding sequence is TGTGCCAGCATTCGATCTAGGGCAGCAGTCTATGGCTACACCTTC.

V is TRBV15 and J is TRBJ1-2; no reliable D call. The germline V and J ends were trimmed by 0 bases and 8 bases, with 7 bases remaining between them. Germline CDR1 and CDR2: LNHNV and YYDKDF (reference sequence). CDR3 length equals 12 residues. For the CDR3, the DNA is TGTGCCACCAGCAGAGATAGTGGGGGCTACACCTTC. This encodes CATSRDSGGYTF.

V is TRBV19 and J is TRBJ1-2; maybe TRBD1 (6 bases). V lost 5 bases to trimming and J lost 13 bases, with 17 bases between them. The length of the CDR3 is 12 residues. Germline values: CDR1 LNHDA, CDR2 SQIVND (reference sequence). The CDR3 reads CASSSEGGKCTF. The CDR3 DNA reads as TGTGCCAGTAGTTCCGAGGGGGGGAAGTGCACCTTC.

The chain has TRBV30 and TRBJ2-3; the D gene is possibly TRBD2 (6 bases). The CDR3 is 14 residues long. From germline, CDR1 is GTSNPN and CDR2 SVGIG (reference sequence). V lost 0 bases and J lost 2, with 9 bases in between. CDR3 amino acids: CAWSVAGYTDTQYF. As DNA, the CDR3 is TGTGCCTGGAGTGTGGCGGGGTACACAGATACGCAGTATTTT. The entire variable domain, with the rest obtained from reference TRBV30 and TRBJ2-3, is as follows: SQTIHQWPATLVQPVGSPLSLECTVEGTSNPNLYWYRQAAGRGLQLLFYSVGIGQISSEVPQNLSASRPQDRQFILSSKKLLLSDSGFYLCAWSVAGYTDTQYFGPGTRLTVL.

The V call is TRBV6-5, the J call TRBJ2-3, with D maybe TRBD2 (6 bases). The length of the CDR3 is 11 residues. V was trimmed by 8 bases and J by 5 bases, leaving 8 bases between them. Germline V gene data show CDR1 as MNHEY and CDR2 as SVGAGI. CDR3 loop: CASWRGDTQYF. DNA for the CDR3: TGTGCCAGCTGGCGGGGAGATACGCAGTATTTT.

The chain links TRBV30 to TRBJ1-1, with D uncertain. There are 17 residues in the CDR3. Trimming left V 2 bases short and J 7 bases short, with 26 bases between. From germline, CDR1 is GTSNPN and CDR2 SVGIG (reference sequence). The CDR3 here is CAWSRGFGRLRVGEAFF. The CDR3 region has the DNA TGTGCCTGGAGTCGCGGGTTCGGCAGGTTGAGGGTGGGTGAAGCTTTCTTT.

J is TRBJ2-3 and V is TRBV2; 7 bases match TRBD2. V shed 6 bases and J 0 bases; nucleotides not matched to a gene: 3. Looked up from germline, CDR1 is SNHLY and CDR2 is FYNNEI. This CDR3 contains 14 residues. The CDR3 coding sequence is TGTGCCAGCAGGAAGACTAGCAGCACAGATACGCAGTATTTT. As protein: CASRKTSSTDTQYF.

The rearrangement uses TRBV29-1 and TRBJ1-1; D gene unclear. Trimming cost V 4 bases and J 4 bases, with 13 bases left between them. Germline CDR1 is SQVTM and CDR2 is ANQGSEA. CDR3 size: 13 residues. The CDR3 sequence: CSVVRQSGTEAFF. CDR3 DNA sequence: TGCAGCGTTGTTCGACAATCGGGCACTGAAGCTTTCTTT.

Written as DNA, the CDR3 is TGCAGCGCGGGGCAGAGGGGAAATGAGCAGTTCTTC. It yields the protein CSAGQRGNEQFF. V usage is TRBV29-1 and J usage is TRBJ2-1; tentatively, D is TRBD1 or TRBD2 (5 bases each). Trimming shortened V by 7 bases and J by 7 bases, and 14 bases separated the two germline ends. Germline CDR1 and CDR2: SQVTM and ANQGSEA. There are 12 residues in the CDR3.

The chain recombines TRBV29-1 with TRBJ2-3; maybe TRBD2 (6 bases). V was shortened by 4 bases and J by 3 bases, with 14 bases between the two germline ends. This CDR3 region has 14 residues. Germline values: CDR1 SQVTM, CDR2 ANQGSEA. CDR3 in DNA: TGCAGCGTTGTAACAGCGGCGGGGACAGATACGCAGTATTTT. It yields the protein CSVVTAAGTDTQYF.

CDR3 DNA: TGTGCCAGTTCGATACGGGGGCAGGGAGAAACCGGGGAGCTGTTTTTT. It is translated as CASSIRGQGETGELFF. The chain couples TRBV6-6 to TRBJ2-2; possibly TRBD1 or TRBD2 for D (6 bases each). V lost 9 bases and J 5 bases, leaving 22 bases between the germline ends. The germline V gene has CDR1 MNHNY and CDR2 SVGAGI (reference sequence). The CDR3 runs to 16 residues.

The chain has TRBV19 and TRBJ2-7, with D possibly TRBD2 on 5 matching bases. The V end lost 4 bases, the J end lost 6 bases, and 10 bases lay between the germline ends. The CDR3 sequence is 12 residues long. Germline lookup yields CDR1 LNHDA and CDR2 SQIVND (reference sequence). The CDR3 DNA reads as TGTGCCAGTAGTACCACTAGAAGCGAGCAGTACTTC. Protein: CASSTTRSEQYF.

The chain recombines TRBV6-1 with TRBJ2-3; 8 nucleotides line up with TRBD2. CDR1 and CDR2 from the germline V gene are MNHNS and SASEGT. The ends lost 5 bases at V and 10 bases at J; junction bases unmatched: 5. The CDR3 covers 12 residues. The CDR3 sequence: CASSTRGAAQYF. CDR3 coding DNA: TGTGCCAGCAGTACGCGGGGGGCGGCGCAGTATTTT.

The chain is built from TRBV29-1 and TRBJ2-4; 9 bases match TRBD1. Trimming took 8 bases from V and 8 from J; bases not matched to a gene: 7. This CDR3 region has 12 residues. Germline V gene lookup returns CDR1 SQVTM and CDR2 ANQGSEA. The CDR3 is CSTRTGEDIQYF. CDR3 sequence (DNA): TGCAGCACACGGACAGGGGAAGACATTCAGTACTTC.

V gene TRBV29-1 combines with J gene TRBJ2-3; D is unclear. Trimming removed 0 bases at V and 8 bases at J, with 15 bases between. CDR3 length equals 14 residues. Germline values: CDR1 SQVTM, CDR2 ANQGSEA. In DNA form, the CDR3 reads TGCAGCGTTGAAGAAGCCCCTCTAGGAGTTACGCAGTATTTT. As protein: CSVEEAPLGVTQYF.

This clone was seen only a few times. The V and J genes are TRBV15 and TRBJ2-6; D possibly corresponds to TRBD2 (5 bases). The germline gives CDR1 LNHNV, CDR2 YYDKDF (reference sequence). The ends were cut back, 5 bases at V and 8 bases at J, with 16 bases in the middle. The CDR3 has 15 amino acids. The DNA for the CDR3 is TGTGCCACCAGCCCAGAGACTGAGGGCACCAACGTCCTGACTTTC. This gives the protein CATSPETEGTNVLTF.

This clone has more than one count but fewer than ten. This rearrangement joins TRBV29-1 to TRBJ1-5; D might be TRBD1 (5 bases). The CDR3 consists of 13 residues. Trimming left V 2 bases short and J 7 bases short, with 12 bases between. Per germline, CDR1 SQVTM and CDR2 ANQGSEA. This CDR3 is CSVESGAGQPQHF. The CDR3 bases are TGCAGCGTTGAATCCGGGGCGGGGCAGCCCCAGCATTTT.

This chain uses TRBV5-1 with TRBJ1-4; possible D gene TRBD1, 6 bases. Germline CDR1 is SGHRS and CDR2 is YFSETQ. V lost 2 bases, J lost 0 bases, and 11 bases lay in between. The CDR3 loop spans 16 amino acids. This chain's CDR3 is CASSFNGGSTNEKLFF. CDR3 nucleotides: TGCGCCAGCAGCTTCAACGGGGGCTCAACTAATGAAAAACTGTTTTTT.

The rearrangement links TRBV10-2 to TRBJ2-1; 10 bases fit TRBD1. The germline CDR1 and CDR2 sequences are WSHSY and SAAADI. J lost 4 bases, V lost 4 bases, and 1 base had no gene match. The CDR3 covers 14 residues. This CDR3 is CASSGGQGYNEQFF. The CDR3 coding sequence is TGCGCCAGCAGTGGGGGACAGGGGTACAATGAGCAGTTCTTC.